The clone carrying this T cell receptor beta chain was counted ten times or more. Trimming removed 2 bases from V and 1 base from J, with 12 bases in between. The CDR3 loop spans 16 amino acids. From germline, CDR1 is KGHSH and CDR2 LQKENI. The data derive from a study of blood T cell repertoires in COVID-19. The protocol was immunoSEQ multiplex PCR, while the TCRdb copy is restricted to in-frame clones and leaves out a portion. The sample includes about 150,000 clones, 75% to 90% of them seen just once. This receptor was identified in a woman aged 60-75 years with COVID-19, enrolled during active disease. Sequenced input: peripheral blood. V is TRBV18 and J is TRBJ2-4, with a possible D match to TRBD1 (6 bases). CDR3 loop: CASSPSPGVAKNIQYF. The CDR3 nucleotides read TGTGCCAGCTCACCATCCCCAGGGGTGGCCAAAAACATTCAGTACTTC.